This TCR beta chain is from a study of cytomegalovirus exposure and HLA in healthy donors. The V gene's germline CDR1 is SGHRS and CDR2 YFSETQ. Trimming removed 6 bases at V and 7 bases at J, with 23 bases between. The CDR3 covers 15 residues. Clones were read by immunoSEQ multiplex PCR, and TCRdb kept only the in-frame ones, dropping some. The sample holds roughly 120,000 clones, more than 75% seen once. This clone was detected only a few times. The clonotype comes from a woman in her twenties or thirties in good health and CMV-seropositive. The source material was PBMCs. The chain recombines TRBV5-1 with TRBJ2-7; D perhaps matches TRBD1 (6 bases). The CDR3 protein is CASTRTVSTLVEQYF. The DNA of the CDR3 is TGCGCCAGCACCCGGACAGTCTCGACCTTAGTGGAGCAGTACTTC.